These 31 T cell receptor beta chains share one sample of origin, sequenced in a study of cytomegalovirus exposure and HLA in healthy donors. PCR used 60 Vbeta primers and 13 Jbeta primers. The repertoire was sequenced with immunoSEQ multiplex PCR; TCRdb's copy has only in-frame clones and lacks some. The sample includes 150,000 to 200,000 clones, roughly 70% of them seen just once. The sample taken for sequencing was PBMCs. These receptors all stem from a man younger than 40 in good health and CMV-seropositive.

The rearrangement joins TRBV30 to TRBJ1-4; D might be TRBD1 (6 bases). CDR3 length: 13 amino acids. Between the trimmed V and J ends, which lost 2 bases and 11 bases, there was a span of 15 bases. Germline V gene data show CDR1 as GTSNPN and CDR2 as SVGIG (reference sequence). CDR3 nucleotides: TGTGCCTGGAGTCCCTTACAGGGTGCGAAACTGTTTTTT. This translates into CAWSPLQGAKLFF.

This chain links TRBV19 with TRBJ1-5; D is unclear. Trimming took 5 bases from V and 0 from J, leaving 14 bases between them. CDR1 and CDR2 (germline): LNHDA, SQIVND (reference sequence). The CDR3 sequence is 16 residues long. The DNA for the CDR3 is TGTGCCAGTAGTGGGAGCATACCCTATAGCAATCAGCCCCAGCATTTT. Its translation: CASSGSIPYSNQPQHF.

The chain carries TRBV13 and TRBJ1-1; D call uncertain. V was pared by 5 bases and J by 4 bases, with 5 bases between. This CDR3 comprises 11 residues. CDR1 and CDR2 (germline): PRHDT, FYEKMQ (reference sequence). For the CDR3, the DNA is TGTGCCAGCAGCCCCCGCACTGAAGCTTTCTTT. The encoded protein is CASSPRTEAFF. Using reference TRBV13 and TRBJ1-1 for the parts outside the CDR3, the full variable domain is AAGVIQSPRHLIKEKRETATLKCYPIPRHDTVYWYQQGPGQDPQFLISFYEKMQSDKGSIPDRFSAQQFSDYHSELNMSSLELGDSALYFCASSPRTEAFFGQGTRLTVV.

J is TRBJ2-5 and V is TRBV2; the match to TRBD2 covers 9 bases. This CDR3 has 15 residues. V lost 7 bases to trimming and J lost 0 bases; unmatched junction nucleotides: 6. Germline CDR1 reads SNHLY; CDR2 reads FYNNEI. CDR3 nucleotide sequence: TGTGCCAGCACAAGCGGGAGGCAGTACCAAGAGACCCAGTACTTC. Protein sequence: CASTSGRQYQETQYF.

The chain is built from TRBV2 and TRBJ2-7, with a weak D call TRBD2 (6 bases). The CDR3 has 15 residues. The V and J ends lost 8 bases and 0 bases respectively, with 17 bases between them. Looked up from germline, CDR1 is SNHLY and CDR2 is FYNNEI. CDR3 sequence reads: CASVYRTTSSYEQYF. The CDR3 DNA is TGTGCCAGCGTATACAGGACTACAAGCTCCTACGAGCAGTACTTC. Using reference TRBV2 and TRBJ2-7 for the parts outside the CDR3, the full variable domain is EPEVTQTPSHQVTQMGQEVILRCVPISNHLYFYWYRQILGQKVEFLVSFYNNEISEKSEIFDDQFSVERPDGSNFTLKIRSTKLEDSAMYFCASVYRTTSSYEQYFGPGTRLTVT.

This rearrangement joins TRBV4-1 to TRBJ2-7; 9 bases line up with TRBD1. The CDR3 is made up of 15 amino acids. Germline V gives CDR1 MGHRA, CDR2 YSYEKL. V gave up 4 bases and J gave up 6 bases; unmatched junction bases: 10. The CDR3 here is CASSLTGTGMTEQYF. Here the CDR3 DNA reads TGCGCCAGCAGCCTCACCGGGACAGGGATGACCGAGCAGTACTTC.

This chain links TRBV6-5 with TRBJ2-7, with 12 bases matching TRBD2. This CDR3 contains 16 residues. Germline CDR1 and CDR2: MNHEY and SVGAGI. Trimming removed 0 bases from V and 2 bases from J; junction bases left unmatched: 2. CDR3 DNA: TGTGCCAGCAGTTACTCGTGGACTAGCGGGACCTACGAGCAGTACTTC. This codes for CASSYSWTSGTYEQYF.

V usage is TRBV7-3 and J usage is TRBJ2-1, with 7 nucleotides matching TRBD2. Trimming took 4 bases from V and 0 from J; bases not matched to a gene: 3. Germline V gene lookup returns CDR1 SGHTA and CDR2 FQGTGA. The CDR3 is 15 amino acids. The CDR3 reads CASSSGLNSYNEQFF. In DNA form, the CDR3 reads TGTGCCAGCAGCTCGGGACTAAACTCCTACAATGAGCAGTTCTTC.

This clone has only one observation. This chain uses TRBV11-2 with TRBJ2-3; 9 bases line up with TRBD2. Germline assignment: CDR1 SGHAT and CDR2 FQNNGV. The CDR3 sequence is 16 residues long. V lost 2 bases, J lost 5 bases, and 8 bases stayed unmatched. The CDR3 loop reads CASSLKKREVKDTQYF. The CDR3 DNA reads TGTGCCAGCAGCTTAAAGAAGCGGGAGGTAAAAGATACGCAGTATTTT.

The V gene is TRBV29-1, the J gene TRBJ1-4; 9 positions agree with TRBD1. Trimming cost V 0 bases and J 13 bases; bases outside gene matches: 15. The CDR3 contains 16 residues. In germline, CDR1 is SQVTM, CDR2 ANQGSEA. CDR3 sequence: CSVEEWDRDRVLGLFF. The DNA of the CDR3 is TGCAGCGTTGAAGAGTGGGACCGGGACAGGGTCCTAGGACTGTTTTTT.

The table lists this clone with a few counts. This chain connects TRBV11-3 to TRBJ2-1; D is possibly TRBD2 (5 bases). V was trimmed by 6 bases and J by 5 bases, leaving 11 bases between them. CDR3 length: 13 amino acids. The germline V gene encodes CDR1 SGHNT and CDR2 YENEEA. Here the CDR3 DNA reads TGTGCCAGCAGGGCGAGGGCAGACAATGAGCAGTTCTTC. Amino acid sequence: CASRARADNEQFF.

The table lists this clone with a count of one. This rearrangement joins TRBV30 to TRBJ2-7; 7 nucleotides align to TRBD2. The ends lost 0 bases at V and 3 bases at J; junction bases unmatched: 8. The CDR3 is 15 residues long. CDR1 GTSNPN and CDR2 SVGIG come from the germline V gene (reference sequence). This CDR3 reads CAWSVGGGPSYEQYF. CDR3 in DNA: TGTGCCTGGAGTGTAGGCGGGGGACCTAGCTACGAGCAGTACTTC.

This clone appeared a single time. V is TRBV6-5 and J is TRBJ1-2; D is unresolved. V lost 0 bases and J 6 bases, leaving 5 bases between the germline ends. The CDR3 covers 12 residues. Germline values: CDR1 MNHEY, CDR2 SVGAGI. The CDR3 loop reads CASSYSGDGYTF. The CDR3 bases are TGTGCCAGCAGTTACTCCGGGGATGGCTACACCTTC.

The chain carries TRBV11-2 and TRBJ2-1, with 10 nucleotides matching TRBD2. The trim removed 3 bases at V and 7 bases at J, leaving 3 bases unmatched. Germline assignment: CDR1 SGHAT and CDR2 FQNNGV. This CDR3 is 14 amino acids long. CDR3: CASSLGLARNEQFF. In nucleotides, the CDR3 is TGTGCCAGCAGCTTGGGACTAGCGAGAAATGAGCAGTTCTTC.

This chain joins TRBV6-5 and TRBJ2-5; the match to TRBD1 covers 9 bases. The CDR3 loop spans 15 amino acids. Germline V gene lookup returns CDR1 MNHEY and CDR2 SVGAGI. J lost 4 bases, V lost 2 bases, and 5 bases had no gene match. In DNA form, the CDR3 reads TGTGCCAGCAGTTACATGACAGGGGGAATAGAGACCCAGTACTTC. It is translated as CASSYMTGGIETQYF.

Only one count was recorded for this clone. The genes are TRBV27 and TRBJ2-5, with 11 bases identical to TRBD2. The germline gives CDR1 MNHEY, CDR2 SMNVEV (reference sequence). The CDR3 totals 14 residues. J gave up 3 bases and V 6 bases, and 3 bases lay outside the gene matches. The CDR3 loop is CASSLGLAEETQYF. The CDR3 bases are TGTGCCAGCAGCTTGGGACTAGCGGAAGAGACCCAGTACTTC.

The table lists this clone with a few counts. V usage is TRBV7-9 and J usage is TRBJ2-7; perhaps TRBD1 as D (5 bases). Germline V gene data show CDR1 as SEHNR and CDR2 as FQNEAQ (reference sequence). The CDR3 length is 14 residues. The ends were cut back, 3 bases at V and 2 bases at J, with 11 bases in the middle. The CDR3 DNA reads TGTGCCAGCAGCTTGGACACGAAACCCTACGAGCAGTACTTC. It yields the protein CASSLDTKPYEQYF.

The chain recombines TRBV10-3 with TRBJ2-7; D is perhaps TRBD1 (5 bases). V was trimmed by 11 bases and J by 0 bases, leaving 17 bases between them. This CDR3 has 14 residues. Germline assignment: CDR1 ENHRY and CDR2 SYGVKD. The DNA of the CDR3 is TGTGCCGTTGCGACAGACCTGGGCTCCTACGAGCAGTACTTC. Translating gives CAVATDLGSYEQYF.

The chain joins TRBV29-1 to TRBJ1-5, with 11 bases aligning to TRBD1. Losses at the gene ends were 7 bases for V and 6 bases for J; bases not matched to a gene: 5. In germline, CDR1 is SQVTM, CDR2 ANQGSEA. This CDR3 has 13 residues. The CDR3 DNA is TGCAGCGGTGGACAGGGGGCAGGTCAGCCCCAGCATTTT. Protein sequence: CSGGQGAGQPQHF.

V and J are TRBV10-3 and TRBJ2-1; 12 bases align to TRBD2. This CDR3 is built from 16 residues. The V and J ends lost 7 bases and 0 bases, in that order; junction bases with no gene match: 4. In germline, CDR1 is ENHRY, CDR2 SYGVKD. As DNA, the CDR3 is TGTGCCATCATGGGACTAGCGGGTAGCTCCTACAATGAGCAGTTCTTC. This codes for CAIMGLAGSSYNEQFF.

The rearrangement joins TRBV1 to TRBJ1-2. TRBV1 is assigned pseudogene status. The CDR3 is 14 amino acids. The CDR3 reads CTSSQTFWVGGYTF. The CDR3 DNA reads TGCACCAGCAGCCAGACTTTTTGGGTGGGTGGCTACACCTTC.

J is TRBJ2-7 and V is TRBV4-1, with 9 bases identical to TRBD1. This CDR3 contains 15 residues. The germline V gene encodes CDR1 MGHRA and CDR2 YSYEKL. V lost 0 bases, J lost 4 bases, and 4 bases stayed unmatched. The CDR3 bases are TGCGCCAGCAGCCAAGACGGGACAGGGACTTACGAGCAGTACTTC. This codes for CASSQDGTGTYEQYF.

The V gene is TRBV19, the J gene TRBJ2-7; 10 bases match TRBD1. The CDR3 length is 14 residues. The V and J ends lost 5 bases and 2 bases, in that order; junction bases with no gene match: 3. Germline-derived CDR1 and CDR2 are LNHDA and SQIVND (reference sequence). This CDR3 reads CASSAGTGAYEQYF. For the CDR3, the DNA is TGTGCCAGTAGTGCCGGGACAGGGGCCTACGAGCAGTACTTC.

This clone turned up a few times. This chain connects TRBV27 to TRBJ2-1, with D tentatively TRBD2 (6 bases). Germline CDR1 and CDR2: MNHEY and SMNVEV (reference sequence). Deletions cut 7 bases from V and 4 bases from J, with 14 bases between. There are 14 residues in the CDR3. CDR3 in DNA: TGTGCCAGCAATGAGCCGGGACTGTACAATGAGCAGTTCTTC. It translates to CASNEPGLYNEQFF.

Only a few counts were recorded for this clone. The rearrangement links TRBV6-6 to TRBJ2-7; 8 bases line up with TRBD2. V lost 6 bases and J lost 7; bases outside the gene matches: 8. This CDR3 has 13 amino acids. Germline loops: CDR1 MNHNY, CDR2 SVGAGI (reference sequence). CDR3 sequence: CASSSGLAREQYF. The CDR3, as DNA: TGTGCCAGCAGCTCTGGACTAGCTCGGGAGCAGTACTTC.

This sequence joins TRBV27 and TRBJ2-3; 10 nucleotides match TRBD2. CDR1 is MNHEY, CDR2 SMNVEV, per germline (reference sequence). V lost 5 bases, J lost 4 bases, and 6 bases stayed unmatched. The CDR3 sequence is 15 residues long. CDR3 sequence: CASSRLAGVPDTQYF. Here the CDR3 DNA reads TGTGCCAGCAGTCGCCTAGCGGGAGTTCCAGATACGCAGTATTTT.

This chain links TRBV23-1 with TRBJ2-2; D is unclear. TRBV23-1 has ORF status, its function being uncertain. The V gene lost 0 bases and the J gene lost 4 bases, with 12 bases spanning the gap. The CDR3 runs 16 residues. The CDR3 DNA sequence: TGCGCCAGCAGTCAATCGTTTCCAGCGAGCACCGGGGAGCTGTTTTTT. It specifies CASSQSFPASTGELFF.

This clone came up a few times. V is TRBV5-1 and J is TRBJ2-1; 8 bases line up with TRBD2. Looked up from germline, CDR1 is SGHRS and CDR2 is YFSETQ. The length of the CDR3 is 15 residues. With V trimmed by 0 bases and J by 9 bases, 8 bases remained unmatched. The CDR3 is CASSLDSGKSAEQFF. The CDR3 coding sequence is TGCGCCAGCAGCTTGGATAGCGGGAAATCGGCTGAGCAGTTCTTC.

The DNA of the CDR3 is TGTGCCAGCAGCGGGGAGAATCAGCCCCAGCATTTT. It is translated as CASSGENQPQHF. This sequence joins TRBV13 and TRBJ1-5; D unresolved. V was clipped by 5 bases and J by 4 bases, with 6 bases between them. The CDR3 has 12 amino acids. The germline gives CDR1 PRHDT, CDR2 FYEKMQ (reference sequence).

This chain connects TRBV7-9 to TRBJ2-2; possibly TRBD2 for D (7 bases). Germline V gene data show CDR1 as SEHNR and CDR2 as FQNEAQ (reference sequence). The CDR3 contains 16 residues. V dropped 7 bases and J dropped 1 base, with 16 bases sitting between them. The CDR3 nucleotides read TGTGCCAGCACCGTTACGCGGGGGCAGAACACCGGGGAGCTGTTTTTT. Amino acids: CASTVTRGQNTGELFF.

This rearrangement joins TRBV13 to TRBJ1-5, with D unresolved. V was shortened by 0 bases and J by 5 bases, with 14 bases between the two germline ends. This CDR3 is 16 amino acids long. Germline V gene data show CDR1 as PRHDT and CDR2 as FYEKMQ (reference sequence). The CDR3: CASSLGVGSPYQPQHF. For the CDR3, the DNA is TGTGCCAGCAGCTTAGGGGTGGGGAGCCCCTATCAGCCCCAGCATTTT.